These 26 T cell receptor beta chains were sequenced from one sample in a study of CD8 T cells in ankylosing spondylitis. Each CDR3 protein is one row after TCRdb ran MiXCR on the 5' RACE reads. The table has fewer than 250,000 distinct CDR3 sequences, about 10% seen once; the top ten hold roughly a fifth. Specimen: blood, either unsorted or a sorted T cell fraction (not recorded which). Receptors originate from a male donor with ankylosing spondylitis or in good health (not recorded which).

The V call is TRBV11-2, the J call TRBJ1-4; weak D call: TRBD1 (6 bases). Trimming removed 0 bases from V and 5 bases from J, with 10 bases in between. This CDR3 contains 15 residues. From germline, CDR1 is SGHAT and CDR2 FQNNGV. The CDR3, as DNA: TGTGCCAGCAGCTTAGATTCCACAGGGAATGAAAAACTGTTTTTT. Its protein product is CASSLDSTGNEKLFF.

This clonotype was seen at least ten times. The genes are TRBV5-1 and TRBJ2-2; 7 bases fit TRBD1. Germline loops: CDR1 SGHRS, CDR2 YFSETQ. V gave up 4 bases and J gave up 3 bases; unmatched junction bases: 6. The CDR3 is 15 amino acids. CDR3 nucleotide sequence: TGCGCCAGCAGCCCTGACAGGGCAGACACCGGGGAGCTGTTTTTT. Its translation: CASSPDRADTGELFF.

The chain is built from TRBV3-1 and TRBJ1-1; D might be TRBD1 (6 bases). The CDR3 sequence is 14 residues long. From germline, CDR1 is LGHDT and CDR2 YNNKEL (reference sequence). V shed 7 bases and J shed 0 bases, with 12 bases lying between them. DNA for the CDR3: TGTGCCAGCACCAGGGACACATTGAACACTGAAGCTTTCTTT. This sequence encodes CASTRDTLNTEAFF.

This clonotype was detected ten times or more. This chain uses TRBV5-8 with TRBJ1-2, with D perhaps TRBD1 (5 bases). There are 13 residues in the CDR3. Trimming took 4 bases from V and 8 from J, leaving 15 bases between them. Germline CDR1 SGHTS, CDR2 YDEGEE. The CDR3 region is CASSRTSERGYTF. Written as DNA, the CDR3 is TGTGCCAGCAGCCGGACATCGGAGCGGGGCTACACCTTC.

This clonotype was seen repeatedly, ten times or more. V usage is TRBV12-3 or TRBV12-4 and J usage is TRBJ2-5; D unresolved. The V gene lost 3 bases and the J gene lost 1 base, with 6 bases spanning the gap. This CDR3 comprises 13 residues. CDR3 loop: CASSFYSQETQYF. DNA for the CDR3: TGTGCCAGCAGTTTTTATTCCCAAGAGACCCAGTACTTC.

The rearrangement links TRBV5-8 to TRBJ2-3, with D possibly being TRBD2 (7 bases). CDR1 SGHTS and CDR2 YDEGEE come from the germline V gene. The CDR3 is made up of 17 amino acids. Between the trimmed V and J ends, which lost 4 bases and 2 bases, there was a span of 20 bases. CDR3 in DNA: TGTGCCAGCAGCCCCCTGGCGGGGGCAGTCAACACAGATACGCAGTATTTT. Translating gives CASSPLAGAVNTDTQYF.

This clonotype was seen more than once but under ten times. The chain carries TRBV3-1 and TRBJ2-7, with 10 bases lining up with TRBD1. The CDR3 is 16 amino acids. After removal of 2 bases from V and 6 bases from J, the junction contained 10 bases not matched to a gene. Looked up from germline, CDR1 is LGHDT and CDR2 is YNNKEL (reference sequence). The CDR3: CASSQNRDRGSGEQYF. CDR3 nucleotide sequence: TGTGCCAGCAGCCAAAATCGGGACAGGGGTTCTGGCGAGCAGTACTTC.

Ten or more counts support this clonotype. CDR3 sequence: CATLGDSQETQYF. In DNA form, the CDR3 reads TGTGCCACACTCGGTGACAGTCAAGAGACCCAGTACTTC. This chain joins TRBV28 and TRBJ2-5, with a weak D call TRBD1 (5 bases). Germline V CDR1 and CDR2: MDHEN, SYDVKM. This CDR3 is built from 13 residues. V lost 10 bases and J 2 bases, leaving 14 bases between the germline ends.

The table lists this clonotype with a few counts. As DNA, the CDR3 is TGTGCCAGCACCGGACAGGGGCTGAACACTGAAGCTTTCTTT. Its protein product is CASTGQGLNTEAFF. The rearrangement links TRBV6-1 to TRBJ1-1; TRBD1 matches 9 bases. The germline gives CDR1 MNHNS, CDR2 SASEGT. V shed 7 bases and J 0 bases; nucleotides not matched to a gene: 3. There are 14 residues in the CDR3.

At least ten counts were recorded for this clonotype. V gene TRBV5-1 combines with J gene TRBJ1-1; 9 bases match TRBD1. The ends lost 7 bases at V and 1 base at J; junction bases unmatched: 5. Per the germline V gene, CDR1 is SGHRS and CDR2 is YFSETQ. The CDR3 is 14 amino acids. CDR3: CASANRGQNTEAFF. For the CDR3, the DNA is TGCGCCAGCGCCAACAGGGGGCAGAACACTGAAGCTTTCTTT.

Concerning this clonotype itself: Relative to the germline gene, one junction end is altered; a read error may explain this. CDR3 protein: CASSLGQGTDTLYF. The CDR3, as DNA: TGTGCCAGCAGCTTAGGGCAGGGTACAGATACGCTGTATTTT. The rearrangement joins TRBV7-9 to TRBJ2-3, with D possibly matching TRBD1 (5 bases). The CDR3 contains 14 residues. Germline values: CDR1 SEHNR, CDR2 FQNEAQ (reference sequence).

This clonotype came up a few times. The genes are TRBV5-1 and TRBJ2-1; 11 positions match TRBD2. V shed 7 bases, J shed 8 bases, and the junction held 11 bases outside the gene matches. Germline V gives CDR1 SGHRS, CDR2 YFSETQ. The CDR3 is 15 amino acids. The CDR3 is CASASLAGGPDEQFF. The CDR3 DNA reads TGCGCCAGCGCCTCCTTAGCGGGGGGGCCCGATGAGCAGTTCTTC. Full variable domain (outside the CDR3, taken from reference TRBV5-1 and TRBJ2-1): KAGVTQTPRYLIKTRGQQVTLSCSPISGHRSVSWYQQTPGQGLQFLFEYFSETQRNKGNFPGRFSGRQFSNSRSEMNVSTLELGDSALYLCASASLAGGPDEQFFGPGTRLTVL.

This clonotype was counted ten times or more. J is TRBJ1-5 and V is TRBV20-1; the match to TRBD1 covers 7 bases. The trim removed 2 bases at V and 3 bases at J, leaving 16 bases unmatched. Germline CDR1 is DFQATT and CDR2 is SNEGSKA (reference sequence). The CDR3 totals 18 residues. The DNA of the CDR3 is TGCAGTGCTAGACCGATGACAGGGCGATATGAACACAATCAGCCCCAGCATTTT. Amino acid sequence: CSARPMTGRYEHNQPQHF.

This clonotype was seen many times. The chain links TRBV20-1 to TRBJ1-5, with D hard to call. Germline V CDR1 and CDR2: DFQATT, SNEGSKA (reference sequence). The CDR3 loop spans 13 amino acids. V gave up 6 bases and J gave up 0 bases, with 9 bases separating them. The CDR3 coding sequence is TGCAGTGCCCCTTCTTATAGCAATCAGCCCCAGCATTTT. Protein sequence: CSAPSYSNQPQHF.

This clonotype was seen more than once but under ten times. The rearrangement joins TRBV30 to TRBJ1-1; D gene uncertain. The CDR3 has 14 residues. Germline CDR1 and CDR2: GTSNPN and SVGIG (reference sequence). Trimming pared 2 bases from V and 1 base from J, leaving 11 bases between. CDR3: CAWSKQAPNTEAFF. CDR3 in DNA: TGTGCCTGGAGTAAGCAGGCCCCGAACACTGAAGCTTTCTTT.

This clonotype was seen more than once but under ten times. This chain links TRBV2 with TRBJ1-2; D is possibly TRBD1 (6 bases). There are 14 residues in the CDR3. Germline CDR1 is SNHLY and CDR2 is FYNNEI. V was cut by 3 bases and J by 2 bases, with 10 bases left in between. Here the CDR3 reads CASSESGENYGYTF. CDR3 sequence (DNA): TGTGCCAGCAGTGAGTCAGGGGAGAACTATGGCTACACCTTC. Filled out from reference TRBV2 and TRBJ1-2, the complete variable domain reads EPEVTQTPSHQVTQMGQEVILRCVPISNHLYFYWYRQILGQKVEFLVSFYNNEISEKSEIFDDQFSVERPDGSNFTLKIRSTKLEDSAMYFCASSESGENYGYTFGSGTRLTVV.

The DNA of the CDR3 is TGTGCCAGCAGTCCTAGCCGGGGCCTTAATGAAAAACTGTTTTTT. Translation gives CASSPSRGLNEKLFF. The gene calls are TRBV12-3 or TRBV12-4 and TRBJ1-4, with a tentative D call TRBD1 (5 bases). The CDR3 runs 15 residues. Trimming took 5 bases from V and 4 from J, leaving 14 bases between them.

This clonotype was observed a handful of times. The chain carries TRBV7-9 and TRBJ2-5, with a tentative D call TRBD2 (6 bases). The CDR3 is 15 residues long. V lost 7 bases and J lost 5, with 20 bases in between. In germline, CDR1 is SEHNR, CDR2 FQNEAQ (reference sequence). CDR3 coding DNA: TGTGCCAGCACAAGACGGCGGACTAATGGGGAGACCCAGTACTTC. This sequence encodes CASTRRRTNGETQYF.

At least ten counts were recorded for this clonotype. The genes are TRBV28 and TRBJ2-3; TRBD2 aligns across 10 bases. Germline trimming cut 5 bases from V and 3 bases from J; bases unmatched to any gene: 11. Germline lookup yields CDR1 MDHEN and CDR2 SYDVKM. This CDR3 is 17 amino acids long. CDR3 DNA sequence: TGTGCCAGCAGTCCCTATCTAGCGGGGGAGGCAACAGATACGCAGTATTTT. It yields the protein CASSPYLAGEATDTQYF.

Details on this clonotype: Its ends do not fully match the called genes, so a read error is possible. In DNA form, the CDR3 reads TGTGCTAGCAGCCCTGGGACAGGGGAAGGGGAGCTGTTTTTT. Its protein product is CASSPGTGEGELFF. The rearrangement joins TRBV7-7 to TRBJ2-2; 10 positions agree with TRBD1. This CDR3 spans 14 amino acids. Germline V gene lookup returns CDR1 SSHAT and CDR2 FNYEAQ (reference sequence).

This clonotype was observed at least ten times. The V gene is TRBV15, the J gene TRBJ2-3, with 8 bases aligning to TRBD2. The CDR3 sequence is 16 residues long. The junction had 6 bases not matched to a gene; V was cut back by 3 bases and J by 1 base. Germline loops: CDR1 LNHNV, CDR2 YYDKDF (reference sequence). CDR3 amino acids: CATSRGLVGGTDTQYF. The CDR3 DNA reads TGTGCCACCAGCAGGGGACTAGTCGGCGGCACAGATACGCAGTATTTT.

This clonotype was picked up many times. The chain recombines TRBV28 with TRBJ2-5, with D perhaps matching TRBD1 or TRBD2 (5 bases each). The CDR3 has 12 amino acids. The germline CDR1 and CDR2 sequences are MDHEN and SYDVKM. Trimming removed 7 bases at V and 10 bases at J, with 16 bases between. The CDR3 here is CASTDLVRGQYF. DNA of the CDR3: TGTGCCAGCACCGACCTGGTGAGGGGCCAGTACTTC.

The V call is TRBV7-8, the J call TRBJ2-5, with D unresolved. Germline CDR1 is SGHVS and CDR2 is FQNEAQ. Trimming took 5 bases from V and 4 from J, leaving 11 bases between them. The CDR3 is made up of 13 amino acids. This chain's CDR3 is CASSPGSSETQYF. CDR3 nucleotide sequence: TGTGCCAGCAGCCCCGGATCGTCAGAGACCCAGTACTTC.

This clonotype was recorded at least ten times. This chain links TRBV5-1 with TRBJ2-5, with D perhaps matching TRBD2 (5 bases). Germline V lookup: CDR1 SGHRS, CDR2 YFSETQ. The length of the CDR3 is 13 residues. The germline V and J ends were trimmed by 3 bases and 2 bases, with 8 bases remaining between them. CDR3 DNA: TGCGCCAGCAGCTGGACGGGGCAAGAGACCCAGTACTTC. Translation gives CASSWTGQETQYF.

V is TRBV24-1 and J is TRBJ2-5; 7 bases fit TRBD1. This CDR3 is built from 11 residues. Trimming took 10 bases from V and 2 from J; bases not matched to a gene: 0. Germline CDR1 is KGHDR and CDR2 is SFDVKD. CDR3 bases: TGTGCCACGGGACAGCAAGAGACCCAGTACTTC. Amino acid sequence: CATGQQETQYF.

The chain links TRBV7-9 to TRBJ1-5; possibly TRBD1 for D (5 bases). Germline V gives CDR1 SEHNR, CDR2 FQNEAQ (reference sequence). The CDR3 consists of 16 residues. Trimming removed 3 bases from V and 3 bases from J, with 15 bases in between. CDR3 in amino acids: CASSFFASGDNQPQHF. In nucleotides, the CDR3 is TGTGCCAGCAGCTTTTTCGCGTCGGGGGACAATCAGCCCCAGCATTTT.